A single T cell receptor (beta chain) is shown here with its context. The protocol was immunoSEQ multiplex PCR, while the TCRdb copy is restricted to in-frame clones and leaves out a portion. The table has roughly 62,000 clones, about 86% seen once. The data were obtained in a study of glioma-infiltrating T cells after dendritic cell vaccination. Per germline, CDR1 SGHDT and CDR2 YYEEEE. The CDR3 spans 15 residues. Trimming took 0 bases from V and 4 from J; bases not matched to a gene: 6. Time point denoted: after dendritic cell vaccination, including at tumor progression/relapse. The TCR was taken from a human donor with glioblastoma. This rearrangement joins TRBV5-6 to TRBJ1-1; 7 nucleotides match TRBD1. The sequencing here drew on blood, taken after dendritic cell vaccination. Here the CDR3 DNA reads TGTGCCAGCAGCTTGGTTGACAGGGCGGTCACTGAAGCTTTCTTT. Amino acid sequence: CASSLVDRAVTEAFF.